A single sample gave rise to the 11 T cell receptor beta chains below, sequenced in a study of PD-1 blockade in classical Hodgkin lymphoma. Time point meaning: cycle 4 day 1 (C4D1), after five to seven weeks of nivolumab. Every patient experienced relapse after autologous stem cell transplantation, and brentuximab vedotin exposure varied. Magnetic negative selection of thawed PBMCs yielded the CD8+ T cells. Assay: immunoSEQ multiplex PCR; the TCRdb copy retains only in-frame clones and omits some. The sample holds some 7,800 clones, about three quarters seen once. The sequences come from CD8+ T cells from blood, collected before the fourth cycle of nivolumab. Receptors were obtained from a human donor with classical Hodgkin lymphoma.

The chain has TRBV28 and TRBJ1-5, with no clear D. CDR3 length equals 15 residues. The V and J ends lost 2 bases and 0 bases respectively, with 8 bases between them. Germline assignment: CDR1 MDHEN and CDR2 SYDVKM. The CDR3 protein is CASSLGGPSNQPQHF. The CDR3 DNA reads as TGTGCCAGCAGTTTAGGTGGGCCTAGCAATCAGCCCCAGCATTTT.

The chain combines TRBV7-6 with TRBJ2-1; TRBD2 agrees at 11 bases. V was clipped by 5 bases and J by 9 bases; unmatched bases: 15. This CDR3 has 17 residues. Germline CDR1 reads SGHVS; CDR2 reads FNYEAQ. This chain's CDR3 is CASSPSRYSGGATEQFF. CDR3 DNA sequence: TGTGCCAGCAGCCCATCCAGATATAGCGGGGGGGCCACTGAGCAGTTCTTC.

The V call is TRBV11-2, the J call TRBJ2-1; D ambiguous. With 3 bases removed from V and 0 bases from J, the gap between germline ends came to 9 bases. Germline CDR1 SGHAT, CDR2 FQNNGV. This CDR3 is 15 amino acids long. The CDR3 nucleotides are TGTGCCAGCAGCTTGCTCACGAGCTCCTACAATGAGCAGTTCTTC. Translation gives CASSLLTSSYNEQFF.

In this sample, this clone is medium-sized. V and J are TRBV7-2 and TRBJ1-2, with a weak D call TRBD1 (5 bases). V was shortened by 3 bases and J by 4 bases, with 12 bases between the two germline ends. The CDR3 length is 14 residues. CDR1 and CDR2 from the germline V gene are SGHTA and FQGNSA. The CDR3 DNA sequence: TGTGCCAGCAGCTTTTTGGGGGGGAGCTATGGCTACACCTTC. Its protein is CASSFLGGSYGYTF.

The chain links TRBV9 to TRBJ2-1; D uncertain. Between the trimmed V and J ends, which lost 0 bases and 7 bases, there was a span of 8 bases. Germline V gives CDR1 SGDLS, CDR2 YYNGEE. The CDR3 runs 13 residues. The CDR3 region is CASSVGDLNEQFF. CDR3 nucleotides: TGTGCCAGCAGCGTAGGAGACTTGAATGAGCAGTTCTTC.

The V gene is TRBV7-9, the J gene TRBJ2-6; D possibly uses TRBD1 or TRBD2 (5 bases each). Germline V gene lookup returns CDR1 SEHNR and CDR2 FQNEAQ (reference sequence). This CDR3 is built from 16 residues. V shed 7 bases and J shed 0 bases, with 13 bases lying between them. The chain's CDR3 is CASTARGNSGANVLTF. The CDR3 DNA is TGTGCCAGCACCGCTCGGGGCAACTCTGGGGCCAACGTCCTGACTTTC.

The rearrangement joins TRBV4-3 to TRBJ2-1; D is possibly TRBD1 or TRBD2 (5 bases each). Trimming cost V 4 bases and J 3 bases, with 13 bases left between them. CDR1 and CDR2 from the germline V gene are LGHNA and YSLEER. CDR3 size: 15 residues. CDR3 in amino acids: CASSPTRDDYNEQFF. As DNA, the CDR3 is TGCGCCAGCAGCCCCACCCGGGACGACTACAATGAGCAGTTCTTC.

The chain combines TRBV30 with TRBJ2-1; no clear D gene. Trimming took off 2 bases at V and 5 bases at J, with 10 bases between the two ends. Germline CDR1 is GTSNPN and CDR2 is SVGIG (reference sequence). This CDR3 has 13 residues. CDR3 loop: CAWSFQHHNEQFF. The CDR3 region has the DNA TGTGCCTGGAGTTTCCAACATCACAATGAGCAGTTCTTC.

J is TRBJ2-1 and V is TRBV28, with D possibly being TRBD1 (5 bases). CDR1 is MDHEN, CDR2 SYDVKM, per germline. The CDR3 length is 15 residues. Trimming pared 5 bases from V and 0 bases from J, leaving 11 bases between. CDR3 nucleotides: TGTGCCAGCAGTCGACGACAGAGCTCCTACAATGAGCAGTTCTTC. Its protein is CASSRRQSSYNEQFF.

The gene calls are TRBV7-6 and TRBJ2-1; D remains unclear. The germline gives CDR1 SGHVS, CDR2 FNYEAQ. V was clipped by 5 bases and J by 1 base, with 18 bases between them. The CDR3 consists of 17 residues. The CDR3: CASSPNFGEVSYNEQFF. The CDR3 DNA sequence: TGTGCCAGCAGCCCCAACTTTGGGGAAGTTTCCTACAATGAGCAGTTCTTC.

V gene TRBV5-1 combines with J gene TRBJ1-2; D ambiguous. Trimming shortened V by 3 bases and J by 7 bases, and 16 bases separated the two germline ends. Germline loops: CDR1 SGHRS, CDR2 YFSETQ. The CDR3 extends over 14 amino acids. CDR3 DNA sequence: TGCGCCAGCAGCTCGAACTCGGGAGTCTTTGGCTACACCTTC. This encodes CASSSNSGVFGYTF. Together with reference TRBV5-1 and TRBJ1-2, the CDR3 gives the full variable domain: KAGVTQTPRYLIKTRGQQVTLSCSPISGHRSVSWYQQTPGQGLQFLFEYFSETQRNKGNFPGRFSGRQFSNSRSEMNVSTLELGDSALYLCASSSNSGVFGYTFGSGTRLTVV.